These 10 T cell receptor beta chains share one sample of origin, sequenced in a study of T cell responses to AZD1222 COVID-19 vaccine. Clones were sequenced by immunoSEQ multiplex PCR, and TCRdb holds only the in-frame ones, with some missing. Of more than 25,000 clones listed, approximately 91% are singletons. The specimen comprised peripheral blood, sampled on day 0 of AZD1222 vaccination. The receptor set was obtained from an adult in good health.

V usage is TRBV5-4 and J usage is TRBJ2-5, with 9 bases lining up with TRBD1. Germline V lookup: CDR1 SGHNT, CDR2 YYREEE (reference sequence). CDR3 length: 13 residues. V lost 4 bases and J lost 5; bases outside the gene matches: 3. The CDR3 bases are TGTGCCAGCAGCCAGACAGGGGGGGAGACCCAGTACTTC. Its protein product is CASSQTGGETQYF.

This clone was counted between two and nine times. The chain employs TRBV7-2 and TRBJ1-5; the D gene is possibly TRBD1 (5 bases). The germline V gene has CDR1 SGHTA and CDR2 FQGNSA. Trimming pared 6 bases from V and 7 bases from J, leaving 10 bases between. The CDR3 consists of 12 residues. CDR3 DNA: TGTGCCAGCAGTCCGGGGGGGCAGCCCCAGCATTTT. Amino acids: CASSPGGQPQHF.

The chain uses TRBV6-2 or TRBV6-3 and TRBJ2-7, with TRBD1 matching 7 bases. Trimming took 4 bases from V and 2 from J; bases not matched to a gene: 8. Germline lookup yields CDR1 MNHEY and CDR2 SVGEGT. This CDR3 spans 15 amino acids. In DNA form, the CDR3 reads TGTGCCAGCAGTTCGGGACAGATCCGAGCCTACGAGCAGTACTTC. Translating it yields CASSSGQIRAYEQYF.

This chain connects TRBV4-2 to TRBJ1-5; 7 bases are a match to TRBD1. The J segment lost 6 bases and the V segment lost 4 bases, leaving 6 bases of the junction unmatched. The length of the CDR3 is 14 residues. CDR1 and CDR2 (germline): LGHNA, YNFKEQ. Here the CDR3 DNA reads TGTGCCAGCAGCCTGACAGGGACGGTTCAGCCCCAGCATTTT. Protein product: CASSLTGTVQPQHF.

The rearrangement uses TRBV29-1 and TRBJ1-1; a possible D gene is TRBD1 (6 bases). CDR1 SQVTM and CDR2 ANQGSEA come from the germline V gene. The CDR3 runs 13 residues. V lost 4 bases and J lost 0, with 9 bases in between. CDR3 residues: CSVGGQLNTEAFF. The CDR3 nucleotides are TGCAGCGTTGGAGGACAGCTGAACACTGAAGCTTTCTTT.

The chain links TRBV5-1 to TRBJ2-7, with D perhaps being TRBD1 or TRBD2 (6 bases each). Looked up from germline, CDR1 is SGHRS and CDR2 is YFSETQ. Trimming removed 1 base from V and 4 bases from J, with 12 bases in between. The CDR3 loop spans 14 amino acids. For the CDR3, the DNA is TGCGCCAGCAGCTTGCCGGGGGCGAAGTACGAGCAGTACTTC. Amino acid sequence: CASSLPGAKYEQYF.

The chain is built from TRBV9 and TRBJ2-3, with a possible D match to TRBD2 (6 bases). The CDR3 has 15 amino acids. The V gene's germline CDR1 is SGDLS and CDR2 YYNGEE. Trimming removed 4 bases at V and 2 bases at J, with 14 bases between. CDR3 in amino acids: CASSPRGLFTDTQYF. The DNA of the CDR3 is TGTGCCAGCAGCCCACGGGGACTCTTCACAGATACGCAGTATTTT.

This rearrangement joins TRBV5-1 to TRBJ1-6, with D unresolved. The CDR3 runs 15 residues. V was pared by 0 bases and J by 0 bases, with 4 bases between. From germline, CDR1 is SGHRS and CDR2 YFSETQ. DNA for the CDR3: TGCGCCAGCAGCTTGGAGAGCTCCTATAATTCACCCCTCCACTTT. This translates into CASSLESSYNSPLHF.

The V gene is TRBV6-5, the J gene TRBJ1-3; D unresolved. Trimming removed 3 bases at V and 2 bases at J, with 5 bases between. CDR3 length: 13 amino acids. The germline V gene has CDR1 MNHEY and CDR2 SVGAGI. The CDR3 nucleotides read TGTGCCAGCAGTTATAAGGCTGGAAACACCATATATTTT. This gives the protein CASSYKAGNTIYF.

The chain employs TRBV2 and TRBJ1-3; 10 positions agree with TRBD1. Germline V gene lookup returns CDR1 SNHLY and CDR2 FYNNEI. The CDR3 is 15 amino acids. V shed 6 bases, J shed 3 bases, and the junction held 5 bases outside the gene matches. The CDR3, as DNA: TGTGCCAGCAGCCGACAGGGGGCTTTTGGAAACACCATATATTTT. It specifies CASSRQGAFGNTIYF.